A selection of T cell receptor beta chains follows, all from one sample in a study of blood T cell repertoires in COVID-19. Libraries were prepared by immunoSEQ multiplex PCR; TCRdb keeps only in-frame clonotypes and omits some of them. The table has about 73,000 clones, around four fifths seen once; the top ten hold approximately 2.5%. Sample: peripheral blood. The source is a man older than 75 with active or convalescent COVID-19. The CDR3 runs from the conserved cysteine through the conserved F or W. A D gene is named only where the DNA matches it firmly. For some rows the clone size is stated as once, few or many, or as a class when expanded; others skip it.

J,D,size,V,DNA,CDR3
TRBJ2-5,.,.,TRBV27,TGTGCCAGCAGTTTACTCGGCAGCCCCAGGGGAGAGACCCAGTACTTC,CASSLLGSPRGETQYF
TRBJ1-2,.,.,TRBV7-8,TGTGCCAGCAGCTTATTACAGGGAAACCTCCTCGACTATGGCTACACCTTC,CASSLLQGNLLDYGYTF
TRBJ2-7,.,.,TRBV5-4,TGTGCCAGCAGCTTGGCTCTGCGATCCGAGCAGTACTTC,CASSLALRSEQYF
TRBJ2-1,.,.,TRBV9,TGTGCCAGCAGCGTAGATCGGGGGTTGGGCAATGAGCAGTTCTTC,CASSVDRGLGNEQFF
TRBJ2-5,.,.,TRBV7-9,TGTGCCAGCAGCACCCCTACAGGGTTAGAGACCCAGTACTTC,CASSTPTGLETQYF
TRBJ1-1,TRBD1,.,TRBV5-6,TGTGCCAGCGGAGAAAAGGGGGCTGGGGACACTGAAGCTTTCTTT,CASGEKGAGDTEAFF
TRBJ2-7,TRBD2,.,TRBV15,TGTGCCACCAGCAGAGGAGGTGGCGGGGGGGCGCGGGAGCAGTACTTC,CATSRGGGGGAREQYF
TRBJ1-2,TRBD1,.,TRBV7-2,TGTGCCAGCAGCCAAGACAGGGGGGTCTATGGCTACACCTTC,CASSQDRGVYGYTF
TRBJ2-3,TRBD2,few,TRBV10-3,TGTGCCATCAGCGAAACTAGCGGCACAGATACGCAGTATTTT,CAISETSGTDTQYF
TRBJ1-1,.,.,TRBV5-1,TGCGCCAGCAGTCGACAGGAGAACACTGAAGCTTTCTTT,CASSRQENTEAFF
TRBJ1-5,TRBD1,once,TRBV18,TGTGCCAGCTCACAACAGGGGGCCAGCAATCAGCCCCAGCATTTT,CASSQQGASNQPQHF
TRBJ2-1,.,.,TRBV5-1,TGCGCCAGCAGCTCCGAGGGAGCTTTGTACAATGAGCAGTTCTTC,CASSSEGALYNEQFF
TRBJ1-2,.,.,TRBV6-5,TGTGCCAGCAGTTACTCTGCGCAGGGGTATGGCTACACCTTC,CASSYSAQGYGYTF
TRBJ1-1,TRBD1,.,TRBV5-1,TGCGCCAGCAGCCGGGACAGGGGGCGTACTGAAGCTTTCTTT,CASSRDRGRTEAFF